These T cell receptor beta chains were read from a single sample in a study of blood T cell repertoires in COVID-19. The table came from immunoSEQ multiplex PCR; TCRdb's copy has only in-frame clones and leaves some out. The table lists about 200,000 clones, around 87% of them singletons. The sequenced sample consisted of peripheral blood. Receptor source: a man aged 55-75 years with acute or convalescent COVID-19. CDR3s include the opening cysteine and the closing phenylalanine or tryptophan. The D gene is left open where the match is weak. Clone size appears in some rows only: once, few, many, or a class for an expanded clone.

CDR3nt: -
CDR3aa: CASSSSDRRRTEAFF
abundance: few
d_gene: -
v_gene: TRBV5-6
j_gene: TRBJ1-1

CDR3nt: TGTGCCAGCAGTTACCCCGGACAGGGGGATGAAAAACTGTTTTTT
CDR3aa: CASSYPGQGDEKLFF
abundance: -
d_gene: TRBD1
v_gene: TRBV6-6
j_gene: TRBJ1-4

CDR3nt: TGTGCCAGCAGTTACACTAGTGGACGGTCCTATGGCTACACCTTC
CDR3aa: CASSYTSGRSYGYTF
abundance: -
d_gene: -
v_gene: TRBV6-5
j_gene: TRBJ1-2

CDR3nt: TGTGCCAGCAGTCCGTCCCAGACAGGACAATATGGCTACACCTTC
CDR3aa: CASSPSQTGQYGYTF
abundance: -
d_gene: -
v_gene: TRBV27
j_gene: TRBJ1-2

CDR3nt: TGTGCCAGCAGCCACCCGGGACAGGGAGTCTACGAGCAGTACTTC
CDR3aa: CASSHPGQGVYEQYF
abundance: -
d_gene: TRBD1
v_gene: TRBV14
j_gene: TRBJ2-7

CDR3nt: TGCGCCAGCAGCCAGGGACAGGGAGGGGAGCAGTACTTC
CDR3aa: CASSQGQGGEQYF
abundance: few
d_gene: TRBD1
v_gene: TRBV10-2
j_gene: TRBJ2-7

CDR3nt: TGCGCCAGCAGTAAGGACAGGGACGAGCAGTACTTC
CDR3aa: CASSKDRDEQYF
abundance: -
d_gene: TRBD1
v_gene: TRBV5-1
j_gene: TRBJ2-7

CDR3nt: TGTGCCAGCAGCTTCGGAGCGGGGGGGGCGGGGCGCACAGATACGCAGTATTTT
CDR3aa: CASSFGAGGAGRTDTQYF
abundance: -
d_gene: TRBD2
v_gene: TRBV7-9
j_gene: TRBJ2-3

CDR3nt: TGTGCCAGCAGCGGACAGGGGCTGAGCTCCTACGAGCAGTACTTC
CDR3aa: CASSGQGLSSYEQYF
abundance: -
d_gene: TRBD1
v_gene: TRBV5-4
j_gene: TRBJ2-7

CDR3nt: TGTGCCAGCAAGGCGGGGGATTACACAGATACGCAGTATTTT
CDR3aa: CASKAGDYTDTQYF
abundance: -
d_gene: TRBD2
v_gene: TRBV6-5
j_gene: TRBJ2-3

CDR3nt: TGTGCCAGCAGCTTAGCGTATCAGGGCGAGGAGCAGTACTTC
CDR3aa: CASSLAYQGEEQYF
abundance: few
d_gene: -
v_gene: TRBV7-2
j_gene: TRBJ2-7

CDR3nt: TGCGCCAGCAGCCAAACGGAGACAGGTTTGGGGGGCTACACCTTC
CDR3aa: CASSQTETGLGGYTF
abundance: few
d_gene: -
v_gene: TRBV4-3
j_gene: TRBJ1-2

CDR3nt: TGTGCCAGTAGTAGCCGGGACAGGGGGATGGGGGCGCAGTATTTT
CDR3aa: CASSSRDRGMGAQYF
abundance: -
d_gene: TRBD1
v_gene: TRBV19
j_gene: TRBJ2-3

CDR3nt: TGTGCCAGCAGCCGACTAGCGGGGGGCACAGATACGCAGTATTTT
CDR3aa: CASSRLAGGTDTQYF
abundance: -
d_gene: TRBD2
v_gene: TRBV11-2
j_gene: TRBJ2-3

CDR3nt: TGTGCCAGCTCACCGGTCAGGGGCGATGAAGCTTTCTTT
CDR3aa: CASSPVRGDEAFF
abundance: -
d_gene: -
v_gene: TRBV18
j_gene: TRBJ1-1

CDR3nt: TGCGCCAGCAGCTTCCAGACAGGGGAAAATGAAAAACTGTTTTTT
CDR3aa: CASSFQTGENEKLFF
abundance: -
d_gene: TRBD1
v_gene: TRBV5-1
j_gene: TRBJ1-4

CDR3nt: TGTGCCAGCAGTTTGACAGCAAGCTCCTACGAGCAGTACTTC
CDR3aa: CASSLTASSYEQYF
abundance: -
d_gene: -
v_gene: TRBV28
j_gene: TRBJ2-7

CDR3nt: TGTGCCAGCAGCTCCCAAAAGAGAGGATCGAACACCGGGGAGCTGTTTTTT
CDR3aa: CASSSQKRGSNTGELFF
abundance: -
d_gene: -
v_gene: TRBV4-2
j_gene: TRBJ2-2

CDR3nt: TGTGCCAGCAGCTTAGCTCCCACTAGGTTTAAGGTTAATGAGCAGTTCTTC
CDR3aa: CASSLAPTRFKVNEQFF
abundance: -
d_gene: -
v_gene: TRBV11-3
j_gene: TRBJ2-1

CDR3nt: TGTGCCAGCAGCCCCGGGACAGGTGGGATCTATGGCTACACCTTC
CDR3aa: CASSPGTGGIYGYTF
abundance: -
d_gene: TRBD1
v_gene: TRBV11-2
j_gene: TRBJ1-2

CDR3nt: TGTGCCAGCAGTTTAGCACAGGGGGGTCAGCCCCAGCATTTT
CDR3aa: CASSLAQGGQPQHF
abundance: few
d_gene: TRBD1
v_gene: TRBV28
j_gene: TRBJ1-5

CDR3nt: TGTGCCAGCTCACCCGGACATTGGGAGACCCAGTACTTC
CDR3aa: CASSPGHWETQYF
abundance: -
d_gene: -
v_gene: TRBV18
j_gene: TRBJ2-5

CDR3nt: TGCGCCAGCAGCTATGAACAGGGGCCCATCCACGAGCAGTACTTC
CDR3aa: CASSYEQGPIHEQYF
abundance: -
d_gene: TRBD1
v_gene: TRBV5-1
j_gene: TRBJ2-7

CDR3nt: TGTGCCAGTAACAGGGAGGACAGGGGAATGGGAGAAGCTTTCTTT
CDR3aa: CASNREDRGMGEAFF
abundance: -
d_gene: TRBD1
v_gene: TRBV19
j_gene: TRBJ1-1

CDR3nt: TGTGCCAGCAGCCCTTACGGGGAGGACAGGATGAGGGCTGAAGCTTTCTTT
CDR3aa: CASSPYGEDRMRAEAFF
abundance: -
d_gene: TRBD1
v_gene: TRBV3-1/TRBV3-2
j_gene: TRBJ1-1

CDR3nt: TGTGCCAGCAGGGGGAGACAGGGAACGGCAGGAGAGACCCAGTACTTC
CDR3aa: CASRGRQGTAGETQYF
abundance: -
d_gene: TRBD1
v_gene: TRBV28
j_gene: TRBJ2-5

CDR3nt: TGTGCCAGCAGCCCAAACGGACAGGGAAGCTCTGGAAACACCATATATTTT
CDR3aa: CASSPNGQGSSGNTIYF
abundance: few
d_gene: TRBD1
v_gene: TRBV7-3
j_gene: TRBJ1-3

CDR3nt: TGTGCCAGCAGTGTCGGGGGGAACCAAGAGACCCAGTACTTC
CDR3aa: CASSVGGNQETQYF
abundance: -
d_gene: TRBD2
v_gene: TRBV2
j_gene: TRBJ2-5

CDR3nt: TGTGCCAGCAGTTTGGGGACAGGGGGGACTGAAGCTTTCTTT
CDR3aa: CASSLGTGGTEAFF
abundance: once
d_gene: TRBD1
v_gene: TRBV27
j_gene: TRBJ1-1

CDR3nt: TGTGCCAGCAGTTACTCCGGTTCCATGAACACTGAAGCTTTCTTT
CDR3aa: CASSYSGSMNTEAFF
abundance: -
d_gene: -
v_gene: TRBV6-2/TRBV6-3
j_gene: TRBJ1-1

CDR3nt: TGTGCCAGTAGTATACAGGGTTTAAAAGAGACCCAGTACTTC
CDR3aa: CASSIQGLKETQYF
abundance: -
d_gene: -
v_gene: TRBV19
j_gene: TRBJ2-5

CDR3nt: TGTGCCAGAAGGTACTTAGGACAGGGGGCGACCTCTGGGGCCAACGTCCTGACTTTC
CDR3aa: CARRYLGQGATSGANVLTF
abundance: -
d_gene: TRBD1
v_gene: TRBV5-3
j_gene: TRBJ2-6

CDR3nt: TGTGCCAGCAGTCAACAGGGGGTCTTGAGCTCCTATAATTCACCCCTCCACTTT
CDR3aa: CASSQQGVLSSYNSPLHF
abundance: -
d_gene: TRBD1
v_gene: TRBV28
j_gene: TRBJ1-6

CDR3nt: TGTGCCAGCAGTTATGGCCCGGGGCAGCCCCAGCATTTT
CDR3aa: CASSYGPGQPQHF
abundance: -
d_gene: -
v_gene: TRBV6-2/TRBV6-3
j_gene: TRBJ1-5

CDR3nt: TGTGCCAGCACCAAGACAGGTGCGAACACTGAAGCTTTCTTT
CDR3aa: CASTKTGANTEAFF
abundance: -
d_gene: -
v_gene: TRBV6-5
j_gene: TRBJ1-1

CDR3nt: TGTGCCAGCAGCTTAGACAAGACAGGGGAGAGGGCCCCCACCTCAAGCTACGAGCAGTACTTC
CDR3aa: CASSLDKTGERAPTSSYEQYF
abundance: -
d_gene: TRBD1
v_gene: TRBV7-6
j_gene: TRBJ2-7

CDR3nt: TGTGCCAGTAAAAAAGGAGCCTCAACTAATGAAAAACTGTTTTTT
CDR3aa: CASKKGASTNEKLFF
abundance: -
d_gene: -
v_gene: TRBV19
j_gene: TRBJ1-4

CDR3nt: TGCAGCGTAGTCTTACAGGGGACTAATGAAAAACTGTTTTTT
CDR3aa: CSVVLQGTNEKLFF
abundance: -
d_gene: TRBD1
v_gene: TRBV29-1
j_gene: TRBJ1-4

CDR3nt: TGTGCCAGCAGCTCCGGGACAGGGTTGGGGTACGAGCAGTACTTC
CDR3aa: CASSSGTGLGYEQYF
abundance: once
d_gene: TRBD1
v_gene: TRBV7-9
j_gene: TRBJ2-7

CDR3nt: TGTGCCAGTAGTTCCACCTACTGGGACAGGGCGACGCCGAATGAAAAACTGTTTTTT
CDR3aa: CASSSTYWDRATPNEKLFF
abundance: -
d_gene: TRBD1
v_gene: TRBV19
j_gene: TRBJ1-4

CDR3nt: TGTGCCAGCAGCCAAAAACAGGGAGGGTATAATTCACCCCTCCACTTT
CDR3aa: CASSQKQGGYNSPLHF
abundance: once
d_gene: -
v_gene: TRBV3-1/TRBV3-2
j_gene: TRBJ1-6

CDR3nt: TGTGCCAGCAGCTTAGCCACAGGAGCTAATGAAAAACTGTTTTTT
CDR3aa: CASSLATGANEKLFF
abundance: -
d_gene: -
v_gene: TRBV7-8
j_gene: TRBJ1-4

CDR3nt: TGTGCCAGCAGCTTGGTTGGCAGTAACTATGGCTACACCTTC
CDR3aa: CASSLVGSNYGYTF
abundance: -
d_gene: -
v_gene: TRBV5-4
j_gene: TRBJ1-2

CDR3nt: TGTGCCAGCATCCCGCCCCAGGTTGATTCCTACAATGAGCAGTTCTTC
CDR3aa: CASIPPQVDSYNEQFF
abundance: -
d_gene: -
v_gene: TRBV7-9
j_gene: TRBJ2-1

CDR3nt: TGTGCCAGCACCTCTCGGGTCGGGGAGCTGTTTTTT
CDR3aa: CASTSRVGELFF
abundance: once
d_gene: -
v_gene: TRBV28
j_gene: TRBJ2-2